Listed below are T cell receptor beta chains from one sample, sequenced in a study of blood T cell repertoires in COVID-19. The data were produced by immunoSEQ multiplex PCR, yet TCRdb's version contains in-frame clones alone and is incomplete. The table lists about 230,000 clones, 85% to 90% of them singletons. The sample was PBMCs or T cells enriched from blood (not recorded which). The receptors stem from a woman in her thirties with acute COVID-19. CDR3s include the opening cysteine and the closing phenylalanine or tryptophan. The D gene is left open where the match is weak.

>14|TRBV6-6|NA
CASREDGNNQPQHF
>15|TRBV7-9|NA
CASSLGTVGGQPQHF
>17|TRBV7-2|TRBD1
CASSLAPGGPPRETQYF
>15|TRBV18|NA
CASSPRVTGANVLTF
>14|TRBV27|TRBD2
CASSLRSGGWELFF
>13|TRBV9|NA
CASSPYDSYEQYF
>15|TRBV14|TRBD1
CASSRDRGKVDEQFF
>14|TRBV4-1|NA
CASSQEVRGQPQHF
>12|TRBV29-1|NA
CSVGWGGGPQFF
>14|TRBV6-2/TRBV6-3|TRBD1
CASSRDRDGQPQHF
>14|TRBV2|TRBD2
CAVSSGGSTDTQYF
>15|TRBV5-8|TRBD1
CASSPGTGSTDTQYF
>15|TRBV9|TRBD1
CASSVVDRGIYEQYF
>13|TRBV12-3/TRBV12-4|NA
CASSTGSGNTIYF
>13|TRBV27|TRBD1
CASSLDRGYGYTF
>15|TRBV10-3|TRBD2
CAISERTSGVNEQFF
>13|TRBV19|NA
CASSVNGGAKAFF
>14|TRBV7-8|TRBD1
CASSLSTGTGHPFF
>17|TRBV14|NA
CASSQAGWGGINEKLFF
>13|TRBV11-2|NA
CASSWGLFNEQFF